This T cell receptor (beta chain) was sequenced during a study of T-cell reconstitution after alpha-beta-depleted transplantation in children. The germline V gene encodes CDR1 LNHNV and CDR2 YYDKDF (reference sequence). V gave up 0 bases and J gave up 3 bases, with 3 bases separating them. This CDR3 comprises 12 residues. Construction of the TCRbeta library involved unique molecular identifiers. Each CDR3 protein is one row after TCRdb ran MiXCR on the PCR reads. The sample lists approximately 120,000 distinct CDR3 sequences, roughly 9% occurring once. The study, taken as a whole, reports: The authors attributed T-cell counts and diversity one year after transplant mostly to newly produced T cells. Surviving recipient T cells and thymic progenitors underlay high day-60 TCRbeta diversity in some patients. It was reported that alpha-beta T cells came from several hundred expanded graft clones (about two months after transplant).

This clonotype has only a few counts. Its antigen is currently unknown. The origin of this receptor is a girl under three years old who had a stem cell transplant for combined immunodeficiency, so the T cells may come from the graft donor. Material: PBMCs, mostly from graft donor cells, obtained 180 days after TCRalphabeta/CD19-depleted stem cell transplant. The rearrangement uses TRBV15 and TRBJ2-7; no firm D call. The CDR3 loop reads CATSREGYEQYF. CDR3 DNA sequence: TGTGCCACCAGCAGAGAGGGCTACGAGCAGTACTTC.